Presented here are 30 T cell receptor beta chains from one specimen sequenced in a study of blood T cell repertoires in COVID-19. Here immunoSEQ multiplex PCR was the method, and the copy in TCRdb shows in-frame clones only, minus some. The sample consists of about 150,000 clones, about 85% of them appearing once. Sequenced: peripheral blood. The origin of the receptors is a man aged 55 to 70 with COVID-19, enrolled during active disease.

The V gene is TRBV7-8, the J gene TRBJ1-4; D not resolved. V was clipped by 5 bases and J by 7 bases, with 17 bases between them. Germline V gene lookup returns CDR1 SGHVS and CDR2 FQNEAQ. The CDR3 contains 15 residues. The DNA of the CDR3 is TGTGCCAGCAGCCCAGAGTGGCCCGAGCGTGAAAAACTGTTTTTT. Protein sequence: CASSPEWPEREKLFF.

CDR3 amino acids: CASRRDRVEHTIYF. For the CDR3, the DNA is TGTGCCAGCAGGAGGGACAGGGTAGAGCACACCATATATTTT. V and J are TRBV6-5 and TRBJ1-3; 9 positions match TRBD1. This CDR3 is built from 14 residues. Germline lookup yields CDR1 MNHEY and CDR2 SVGAGI. V dropped 6 bases and J dropped 8; count of bases not matched to a gene: 8.

The chain employs TRBV18 and TRBJ1-5, with TRBD1 as a possible D gene (6 bases). V lost 0 bases, J lost 4 bases, and 13 bases lay in between. From germline, CDR1 is KGHSH and CDR2 LQKENI. The CDR3 extends over 16 amino acids. For the CDR3, the DNA is TGTGCCAGCTCACCACCGGGGTCAGGGGCTAATCAGCCCCAGCATTTT. Amino acids: CASSPPGSGANQPQHF.

The chain combines TRBV19 with TRBJ1-5, with D possibly matching TRBD1 (5 bases). With 7 bases removed from V and 5 bases from J, the gap between germline ends came to 9 bases. Germline lookup yields CDR1 LNHDA and CDR2 SQIVND (reference sequence). The CDR3 spans 12 residues. The CDR3 DNA reads as TGTGCCAGTAACAGGTTGGATCAGCCCCAGCATTTT. Its translation is CASNRLDQPQHF. The full variable domain, its missing parts supplied by reference TRBV19 and TRBJ1-5, is DGGITQSPKYLFRKEGQNVTLSCEQNLNHDAMYWYRQDPGQGLRLIYYSQIVNDFQKGDIAEGYSVSREKKESFPLTVTSAQKNPTAFYLCASNRLDQPQHFGDGTRLSIL.

The CDR3 DNA is TGTGCCAGCAGTTACTCGAGTGGACAGGGGGTCCACGAGCAGTACTTC. Translation: CASSYSSGQGVHEQYF. The chain joins TRBV6-5 to TRBJ2-7; TRBD1 matches 10 bases. CDR1 and CDR2 from the germline V gene are MNHEY and SVGAGI. The CDR3 totals 16 residues. J gave up 5 bases and V 0 bases, and 7 bases lay outside the gene matches.

The table lists this clone with a few counts. The CDR3 coding sequence is TGTGCCAGCAGCTTATACGACAGGCAGCCCCAGCATTTT. Protein product: CASSLYDRQPQHF. The rearrangement uses TRBV11-2 and TRBJ1-5; the D gene is possibly TRBD1 (6 bases). CDR3 size: 13 residues. Germline CDR1 and CDR2: SGHAT and FQNNGV. Trimming cost V 2 bases and J 7 bases, with 9 bases left between them.

This chain joins TRBV7-3 and TRBJ2-3; D may be TRBD2 (5 bases). There are 14 residues in the CDR3. Germline CDR1 SGHTA, CDR2 FQGTGA. Trimming stripped 5 bases from V and 3 bases from J, with 12 bases between. DNA of the CDR3: TGTGCCAGCAGCACGGGATCCGGGACAGATACGCAGTATTTT. Translated, it gives CASSTGSGTDTQYF.

The rearrangement links TRBV18 to TRBJ1-2, with 8 bases aligning to TRBD1. V lost 5 bases and J lost 8; bases outside the gene matches: 13. The length of the CDR3 is 15 residues. CDR1 is KGHSH and CDR2 is LQKENI in the germline V gene. The CDR3 DNA reads as TGTGCCAGCTCAGAAGGTGTCCAGGGGGCGCAAGGCTACACCTTC. It codes for CASSEGVQGAQGYTF. The full variable domain, in which reference TRBV18 and TRBJ1-2 provide the parts outside the CDR3, is NAGVMQNPRHLVRRRGQEARLRCSPMKGHSHVYWYRQLPEEGLKFMVYLQKENIIDESGMPKERFSAEFPKEGPSILRIQQVVRGDSAAYFCASSEGVQGAQGYTFGSGTRLTVV.

The chain uses TRBV6-2 or TRBV6-3 and TRBJ1-1; D might be TRBD1 (5 bases). The CDR3 spans 15 residues. Germline-derived CDR1 and CDR2 are MNHEY and SVGEGT. The ends were cut back, 6 bases at V and 5 bases at J, with 19 bases in the middle. The CDR3 is CASSHPNPQGTEAFF. The DNA for the CDR3 is TGTGCCAGCAGCCACCCTAATCCTCAGGGTACTGAAGCTTTCTTT.

The rearrangement links TRBV7-2 to TRBJ2-7, with 10 bases aligning to TRBD2. The junction had 4 bases not matched to a gene; V was cut back by 5 bases and J by 0 bases. This CDR3 comprises 15 residues. CDR1 is SGHTA, CDR2 FQGNSA, per germline. Here the CDR3 reads CASSPGTSVSYEQYF. The CDR3, as DNA: TGTGCCAGCAGCCCCGGGACTAGCGTCTCCTACGAGCAGTACTTC.

The chain combines TRBV22-1 with TRBJ1-6; the D call of TRBD1 is as the table states it, not checked on the DNA. TRBV22-1 is a listed pseudogene. The CDR3 is made up of 17 amino acids. In DNA form, the CDR3 reads TGTCCTGGGAGCGCACGTTCAAAACAGCTCTATAATTCACCCCTCCACTTT. Translating gives CPGSARSKQLYNSPLHF.

The CDR3 DNA reads TGTGCCAGCAGCTCCTATCTCCTAGCGGGAGGGAGAGAGACCCAGTACTTC. Amino acids: CASSSYLLAGGRETQYF. The chain joins TRBV5-6 to TRBJ2-5; 12 bases map to TRBD2. The CDR3 sequence is 17 residues long. Germline CDR1 SGHDT, CDR2 YYEEEE. V lost 3 bases, J lost 4 bases, and 10 bases stayed unmatched.

V gene TRBV5-1 combines with J gene TRBJ2-7, with 10 nucleotides matching TRBD1. CDR1 and CDR2 (germline): SGHRS, YFSETQ. The CDR3 is 15 residues long. Germline trimming cut 5 bases from V and 0 bases from J; bases unmatched to any gene: 5. Here the CDR3 DNA reads TGCGCCAGCAGGTCAGGGACAGGGGCCTCCTACGAGCAGTACTTC. Its translation: CASRSGTGASYEQYF.

This sequence joins TRBV6-5 and TRBJ1-2, with 7 positions matching TRBD1. Germline V lookup: CDR1 MNHEY, CDR2 SVGAGI. The CDR3 is 15 amino acids. Trimming took 6 bases from V and 3 from J; bases not matched to a gene: 10. The CDR3 protein is CASSTKGAPHYGYTF. CDR3 nucleotides: TGTGCCAGCAGCACGAAGGGGGCGCCTCACTATGGCTACACCTTC.

The chain has TRBV12-3 or TRBV12-4 and TRBJ1-6; D gene uncertain. Trimming took off 3 bases at V and 5 bases at J, with 5 bases between the two ends. The CDR3 loop spans 13 amino acids. The DNA of the CDR3 is TGTGCCAGCAGTTTGCAGAATAATTCACCCCTCCACTTT. Translating gives CASSLQNNSPLHF.

The chain recombines TRBV6-5 with TRBJ1-3, with a tentative D call TRBD1 (6 bases). The V gene's germline CDR1 is MNHEY and CDR2 SVGAGI. The CDR3 consists of 14 residues. V was pared by 6 bases and J by 4 bases, with 13 bases between. CDR3 region: CASSSQGIGNTIYF. Here the CDR3 DNA reads TGTGCCAGCAGCTCACAGGGTATCGGAAACACCATATATTTT.

Here the CDR3 reads CASSQDFRGNEQFF. Written as DNA, the CDR3 is TGTGCCAGCAGCCAAGACTTCAGGGGCAATGAGCAGTTCTTC. The chain combines TRBV3-1 (or the pseudogene TRBV3-2) with TRBJ2-1; perhaps TRBD1 as D (6 bases). The CDR3 sequence is 14 residues long. CDR1 is LGHDT and CDR2 is YNNKEL in the germline V gene (reference sequence). Deletions cut 0 bases from V and 6 bases from J, with 9 bases between.

This chain joins TRBV10-1 and TRBJ1-6, with unresolved D. Germline CDR1 and CDR2: WNHNN and SYGVQD (reference sequence). Trimming left V 1 base short and J 2 bases short, with 12 bases between. The CDR3 consists of 17 residues. The CDR3 bases are TGCGCCAGCAGTGAGTTTGCGGGGATTACCTATAATTCACCCCTCCACTTT. Amino acids: CASSEFAGITYNSPLHF.

The genes are TRBV7-9 and TRBJ1-4; TRBD1 agrees at 7 bases. In germline, CDR1 is SEHNR, CDR2 FQNEAQ (reference sequence). CDR3 length: 13 residues. The V segment lost 6 bases and the J segment 6 bases; nucleotides outside the gene matches: 4. The CDR3 reads CASSRQGYEKLFF. The CDR3 region has the DNA TGTGCCAGCAGTCGACAGGGCTATGAAAAACTGTTTTTT. Full variable domain (remainder filled in from reference TRBV7-9 and TRBJ1-4): DTGVSQNPRHKITKRGQNVTFRCDPISEHNRLYWYRQTLGQGPEFLTYFQNEAQLEKSRLLSDRFSAERPKGSFSTLEIQRTEQGDSAMYLCASSRQGYEKLFFGSGTQLSVL.

This clone occurred once. The rearrangement uses TRBV3-1 (or the pseudogene TRBV3-2) and TRBJ1-2, with D possibly being TRBD1 (5 bases). With 1 base removed from V and 7 bases from J, the gap between germline ends came to 13 bases. The CDR3 is made up of 14 amino acids. Germline-derived CDR1 and CDR2 are LGHDT and YNNKEL (reference sequence). The CDR3 nucleotides are TGTGCCAGCAGCCAAGCGACGGGGGTGAGTGGCTACACCTTC. It translates to CASSQATGVSGYTF.

The J gene is TRBJ2-1, the V gene TRBV6-2 or TRBV6-3, with a tentative D call TRBD2 (5 bases). Trimming took off 3 bases at V and 3 bases at J, with 9 bases between the two ends. Per germline, CDR1 MNHEY and CDR2 SVGEGT. This CDR3 is built from 14 residues. The CDR3 DNA is TGTGCCAGCAGTTATAGGGAGAACTACAATGAGCAGTTCTTC. Protein sequence: CASSYRENYNEQFF.

The chain is built from TRBV6-6 and TRBJ1-2; 8 bases are a match to TRBD1. Looked up from germline, CDR1 is MNHNY and CDR2 is SVGAGI (reference sequence). The V segment lost 0 bases and the J segment 6 bases; nucleotides outside the gene matches: 3. The CDR3 is made up of 14 amino acids. The CDR3 sequence: CASSYSGQGNGYTF. The CDR3 DNA reads as TGTGCCAGCAGTTACTCTGGACAGGGTAATGGCTACACCTTC.

The gene calls are TRBV7-6 and TRBJ2-1; 13 nucleotides line up with TRBD2. Trimming removed 4 bases from V and 9 bases from J; junction bases left unmatched: 6. Germline assignment: CDR1 SGHVS and CDR2 FNYEAQ. The CDR3 runs to 15 residues. CDR3 amino acids: CASSSGLAGAGEQFF. Written as DNA, the CDR3 is TGTGCCAGCAGCTCCGGACTAGCGGGAGCTGGTGAGCAGTTCTTC. The full variable domain, in which reference TRBV7-6 and TRBJ2-1 provide the parts outside the CDR3, is GAGVSQSPRYKVTKRGQDVALRCDPISGHVSLYWYRQALGQGPEFLTYFNYEAQQDKSGLPNDRFSAERPEGSISTLTIQRTEQRDSAMYRCASSSGLAGAGEQFFGPGTRLTVL.

The chain is built from TRBV5-1 and TRBJ1-2; D not certain. The CDR3 runs to 13 residues. The V gene lost 4 bases and the J gene lost 6 bases, with 13 bases spanning the gap. Germline CDR1 SGHRS, CDR2 YFSETQ. The CDR3, as DNA: TGCGCCAGCAGCCTTGACGGGGTGGATGGCTACACCTTC. Its protein product is CASSLDGVDGYTF. Using reference TRBV5-1 and TRBJ1-2 for the parts outside the CDR3, the full variable domain is KAGVTQTPRYLIKTRGQQVTLSCSPISGHRSVSWYQQTPGQGLQFLFEYFSETQRNKGNFPGRFSGRQFSNSRSEMNVSTLELGDSALYLCASSLDGVDGYTFGSGTRLTVV.

This chain uses TRBV11-2 with TRBJ1-1; D is ambiguous. This CDR3 is 15 amino acids long. Germline loops: CDR1 SGHAT, CDR2 FQNNGV. The V end was cut by 3 bases, the J end by 4 bases, with 15 bases between. CDR3 in amino acids: CASSFATYGGTEAFF. CDR3 DNA sequence: TGTGCCAGCAGCTTTGCGACATACGGTGGCACTGAAGCTTTCTTT.

Remarks on this clone: At one of its ends the junction is not consistent with the germline gene, which may arise from a read error. The gene calls are TRBV7-2 and TRBJ2-2; D remains ambiguous. The CDR3 runs to 13 residues. Looked up from germline, CDR1 is SGHTA and CDR2 is FQGNSA. CDR3 region: CASKQQNAGELFF. DNA of the CDR3: TGTGCCAGCAAACAGCAGAACGCCGGGGAGCTGTTTTTT. The whole variable domain, filled in from reference TRBV7-2 and TRBJ2-2, reads GAGVSQSPSNKVTEKGKDVELRCDPISGHTALYWYRQSLGQGLEFLIYFQGNSAPDKSGLPSDRFSAERTGGSVSTLTIQRTQQEDSAVYLCASKQQNAGELFFGEGSRLTVL.

This rearrangement joins TRBV18 to TRBJ2-5, with a weak D call TRBD1 (5 bases). V was trimmed by 4 bases and J by 5 bases, leaving 14 bases between them. CDR1 and CDR2 (germline): KGHSH, LQKENI. The CDR3 contains 14 residues. The CDR3 DNA reads TGTGCCAGCTCACTGCAGCTAGGGGCTGAGACCCAGTACTTC. It is translated as CASSLQLGAETQYF.

The chain is built from TRBV19 and TRBJ1-6, with a possible D match to TRBD1 (6 bases). The CDR3 spans 13 residues. Trimming took off 8 bases at V and 9 bases at J, with 14 bases between the two ends. In germline, CDR1 is LNHDA, CDR2 SQIVND (reference sequence). As DNA, the CDR3 is TGTGCCAGTGGACAGCTCTTGGGTTCACCCCTCCACTTT. It encodes CASGQLLGSPLHF. The full variable domain, rest sourced from reference TRBV19 and TRBJ1-6, is DGGITQSPKYLFRKEGQNVTLSCEQNLNHDAMYWYRQDPGQGLRLIYYSQIVNDFQKGDIAEGYSVSREKKESFPLTVTSAQKNPTAFYLCASGQLLGSPLHFGNGTRLTVT.

The chain has TRBV11-3 and TRBJ1-1; the D is unclear. This CDR3 region has 14 residues. CDR1 and CDR2 from the germline V gene are SGHNT and YENEEA. Between the trimmed V and J ends, which lost 1 base and 5 bases, there was a span of 11 bases. The CDR3 nucleotides read TGTGCCAGCAGCTTAGGGGCAGCCTCAACTGAAGCTTTCTTT. This translates into CASSLGAASTEAFF.

The gene calls are TRBV7-8 and TRBJ2-3; 9 positions match TRBD2. This CDR3 has 17 residues. V lost 4 bases to trimming and J lost 2 bases; unmatched junction nucleotides: 10. Germline CDR1 and CDR2: SGHVS and FQNEAQ. This CDR3 reads CASSSSSGMSNTDTQYF. Here the CDR3 DNA reads TGTGCCAGCAGCTCCTCTAGCGGGATGTCTAACACAGATACGCAGTATTTT. Filled out from reference TRBV7-8 and TRBJ2-3, the complete variable domain reads GAGVSQSPRYKVAKRGQDVALRCDPISGHVSLFWYQQALGQGPEFLTYFQNEAQLDKSGLPSDRFFAERPEGSVSTLKIQRTQQEDSAVYLCASSSSSGMSNTDTQYFGPGTRLTVL.